This TCR beta chain was identified during a study of CD8+ T cells in alopecia areata. Study-wide background: Treated patients received oral tofacitinib, 5 to 10 mg twice daily. Treatment ran 6 to 18 months, with 6 months of follow-up afterward.

In germline, CDR1 is GTSNPN, CDR2 SVGIG (reference sequence). The length of the CDR3 is 14 residues. V dropped 1 base and J dropped 6; count of bases not matched to a gene: 5. Both peripheral blood and punch biopsies of lesional scalp skin were obtained from patients who had alopecia areata. Reverse transcribed after extraction, RNA yielded cDNA as the sequencing template. This table comes from immunoSEQ multiplex PCR, and its TCRdb copy is limited to in-frame clones, with some not included. The sample lists around 140,000 clones; about nine tenths were seen once. With regard to this clone: Its antigen is unknown.

Overall study results and limits: Scalp sample data also include resident alphabeta T cells from normal skin.

This TCR was recovered from a human donor with alopecia areata. The chain links TRBV30 to TRBJ2-1; 8 bases line up with TRBD2. The specimen comprised CD8+ T cells sorted from blood, sampled at week 0. The CDR3 reads CAWSEAGGRNEQFF. For the CDR3, the DNA is TGTGCCTGGAGTGAGGCGGGGGGTCGCAATGAGCAGTTCTTC.